What follows are 12 T cell receptor beta chains derived from one specimen sequenced in a study of blood T cell repertoires in COVID-19 (dated by TCRdb to the early 2020s). Libraries were made using the immunoSEQ multiplex PCR assay. Here the immuneACCESS table is served through TCRdb, limited to in-frame sequences with V and J called. Missing clones are a known gap in these copies; in checked studies unresolved V genes cover under half, and the rest lacks a known reason. The sample table holds just over 300,000 clones, of which over 75% were seen once. About 4.6% of the sample comes from the top ten. The sequencing input was PBMCs or T cells enriched from blood (not recorded which). Receptors originate from a man aged 25-45 years who had recovered from COVID-19.

CDR3 nucleotides: TGTGCCAGCAGCCCAGCGGGGGGGCCGGAGACCCAGTACTTC. Protein product: CASSPAGGPETQYF. The V call is TRBV7-9, the J call TRBJ2-5, with 10 nucleotides matching TRBD2. CDR1 and CDR2 from the germline V gene are SEHNR and FQNEAQ (reference sequence). The CDR3 spans 14 residues. Unmatched junction bases numbered 5, after V lost 5 bases and J lost 5 bases.

V is TRBV18 and J is TRBJ2-7; D might be TRBD1 (7 bases). The CDR3 loop spans 15 amino acids. Trimming cost V 6 bases and J 4 bases, with 19 bases left between them. Germline-derived CDR1 and CDR2 are KGHSH and LQKENI. The CDR3 here is CASSPTNQGGYEQYF. The CDR3 DNA follows: TGTGCCAGCTCCCCCACCAACCAGGGGGGATACGAGCAGTACTTC.

This chain connects TRBV7-9 to TRBJ2-3, with 9 bases fitting TRBD2. The J segment lost 3 bases and the V segment lost 5 bases, leaving 9 bases of the junction unmatched. Looked up from germline, CDR1 is SEHNR and CDR2 is FQNEAQ (reference sequence). The CDR3 spans 16 residues. Here the CDR3 reads CASSPPTSGPTDTQYF. The CDR3 nucleotides are TGTGCCAGCAGCCCCCCGACTAGCGGTCCAACAGATACGCAGTATTTT.

The rearrangement uses TRBV7-9 and TRBJ2-7; 7 positions agree with TRBD1. The germline V gene encodes CDR1 SEHNR and CDR2 FQNEAQ (reference sequence). V lost 5 bases to trimming and J lost 3 bases; unmatched junction nucleotides: 4. The CDR3 consists of 13 residues. CDR3 in DNA: TGTGCCAGCAGCCGTCCAGGGGGCTACGAGCAGTACTTC. This translates into CASSRPGGYEQYF.

Here the CDR3 DNA reads TGTGCCAGCAGCAATGGGGGGGCCCCGAACACCGGGGAGCTGTTTTTT. Its protein is CASSNGGAPNTGELFF. V gene TRBV27 combines with J gene TRBJ2-2; tentative D call: TRBD2 (7 bases). The V end lost 6 bases, the J end lost 0 bases, and 14 bases lay between the germline ends. CDR1 is MNHEY, CDR2 SMNVEV, per germline (reference sequence). CDR3 length: 16 amino acids.

The chain carries TRBV27 and TRBJ2-3; perhaps TRBD1 as D (5 bases). The CDR3 extends over 16 amino acids. Looked up from germline, CDR1 is MNHEY and CDR2 is SMNVEV (reference sequence). V lost 4 bases and J 1 base, leaving 15 bases between the germline ends. The CDR3 sequence is CASSSDLKGGTDTQYF. The CDR3 nucleotides read TGTGCCAGCAGTTCTGACTTGAAAGGGGGCACAGATACGCAGTATTTT.

The CDR3 here is CAISEGGTGVAGNTIYF. The CDR3 DNA follows: TGTGCCATCAGTGAGGGTGGGACAGGGGTTGCTGGAAACACCATATATTTT. V usage is TRBV10-3 and J usage is TRBJ1-3; TRBD1 matches 10 bases. CDR3 size: 17 residues. V gave up 2 bases and J gave up 2 bases; unmatched junction bases: 6. Germline CDR1 ENHRY, CDR2 SYGVKD.

The V and J genes are TRBV24-1 and TRBJ2-1; 7 bases line up with TRBD2. V was pared by 6 bases and J by 4 bases, with 11 bases of the junction left unmatched. The CDR3 length is 16 residues. CDR1 is KGHDR and CDR2 is SFDVKD in the germline V gene. DNA for the CDR3: TGTGCCACCAGTAATGCGGGAGCGGATACGTACAATGAGCAGTTCTTC. This sequence encodes CATSNAGADTYNEQFF.

This clone was seen at least ten times. The genes are TRBV5-1 and TRBJ1-4, with a tentative D call TRBD1 (6 bases). The CDR3 has 15 amino acids. Per the germline V gene, CDR1 is SGHRS and CDR2 is YFSETQ. V gave up 3 bases and J gave up 0 bases, with 9 bases separating them. Here the CDR3 DNA reads TGCGCCAGCAGCTACCGACAGGCAACTAATGAAAAACTGTTTTTT. Its protein product is CASSYRQATNEKLFF.

The chain carries TRBV11-3 and TRBJ1-1; D is undetermined. From germline, CDR1 is SGHNT and CDR2 YENEEA. The CDR3 runs to 11 residues. V was trimmed by 6 bases and J by 5 bases, leaving 7 bases between them. CDR3 protein: CASRGGTEAFF. As DNA, the CDR3 is TGTGCCAGCAGGGGCGGGACTGAAGCTTTCTTT.

The chain has TRBV25-1 and TRBJ2-2; D is possibly TRBD1 (5 bases). The CDR3 runs 14 residues. In germline, CDR1 is MGHDK, CDR2 SYGVNS. The V gene lost 1 base and the J gene lost 4 bases, with 7 bases spanning the gap. The DNA of the CDR3 is TGTGCCAGCAGTGAATGGGGCAGCACCGGGGAGCTGTTTTTT. It specifies CASSEWGSTGELFF.

V is TRBV27 and J is TRBJ2-7, with a tentative D call TRBD1 (5 bases). Germline CDR1 reads MNHEY; CDR2 reads SMNVEV (reference sequence). The CDR3 has 16 residues. Trimming took 3 bases from V and 3 from J, leaving 18 bases between them. This CDR3 reads CASSLGVDTGLYEQYF. The CDR3 DNA reads as TGTGCCAGCAGTTTGGGCGTGGACACCGGTCTCTACGAGCAGTACTTC.